This T cell receptor (beta chain) stems from a study of sequential checkpoint blockade in melanoma. The wider study: First-line arms were nivolumab then ipilimumab, or the reverse, randomized 1:1. After both sequences, patients received maintenance nivolumab.

Germline V gene sequence: CDR1 MGHRA, CDR2 YSYEKL. With 0 bases removed from V and 1 base from J, the gap between germline ends came to 9 bases. The CDR3 is 15 amino acids. Treatment: randomized to nivolumab then ipilimumab (arm A) or the reverse (arm B). Patients had received no earlier DNA-damaging chemotherapy. Sorted cells were live CD3+CD8+, lacking CD19 and CD56, from PBMCs. Sequencing used immunoSEQ multiplex PCR; TCRdb keeps in-frame clones, though not all of them. The sample has more than 25,000 clones; about 89% are singletons. This specimen was CD8+ T cells sorted from blood (inferred from file names), taken from a patient given nivolumab and ipilimumab in sequence. The gene calls are TRBV4-1 and TRBJ1-1, with TRBD1 as a possible D gene (6 bases). This clonotype was obtained from a human donor with melanoma. CDR3 sequence reads: CASSQDPQGNTEAFF. CDR3 sequence (DNA): TGCGCCAGCAGCCAAGACCCACAGGGGAACACTGAAGCTTTCTTT.